The rows below give T cell receptor beta chains drawn from one sample of a study of response to subunit inactivated influenza vaccine. TCRdb re-analysed the RT-PCR reads in MiXCR, keeping a single row per CDR3 protein. The table has roughly 700,000 distinct CDR3 sequences, more than 11% seen once. The source was PBMCs from blood, collected about 14 days before vaccination. These TCRs come from a middle-aged man who received an inactivated influenza vaccine. CDR3s include the opening cysteine and the closing phenylalanine or tryptophan. Each record gives: D gene, J gene, clone size, V gene, CDR3 DNA, CDR3 protein. A D gene is named only where the DNA matches it firmly. Size values are once, few and many counts, or a class for expanded clones, and some rows have none.

NA | TRBJ2-7 | NA | TRBV7-3 | TGTGCCAGCAGCTTTTATCCGGGTGGGGGCTACGAGCAGTACTTC | CASSFYPGGGYEQYF
TRBD2 | TRBJ2-7 | NA | TRBV28 | TGTGCCAGCAGTTTAGGGGCGGGAGCCCCTTACGAGCAGTACTTC | CASSLGAGAPYEQYF
TRBD2 | TRBJ2-2 | few | TRBV25-1 | TGTGCCAGCAGTGACCCCTATAGCGGGGGGTATACCGGGGAGCTGTTTTTT | CASSDPYSGGYTGELFF
NA | TRBJ1-2 | few | TRBV12-3/TRBV12-4 | TGTGCCAGCAGTTTAGGACAGGCTTTAGCTAACTATGGCTACACCTTC | CASSLGQALANYGYTF
NA | TRBJ2-1 | many | TRBV7-2 | TGTGCCAGCAGGCGGGGGCAGGGAGGTAGTGAGCAGTTCTTC | CASRRGQGGSEQFF
TRBD2 | TRBJ2-5 | few | TRBV20-1 | TGCAGTGCTACCTCTAGCGGGGGGCCCCAAGAGACCCAGTACTTC | CSATSSGGPQETQYF
NA | TRBJ2-1 | many | TRBV10-3 | TGTGCCATCAGTGTCGGCGGCACCGAAGGCGATGAGCAGTTCTTC | CAISVGGTEGDEQFF
TRBD2 | TRBJ2-2 | few | TRBV6-5 | TGTGCCAGCAGTTACTCGGCTAGCGGGGTTTCCACCGGGGAGCTGTTTTTT | CASSYSASGVSTGELFF
TRBD2 | TRBJ2-5 | few | TRBV29-1 | TGCAGCGTTGAACCAACCAGCGGGAGTAAGACCCAGTACTTC | CSVEPTSGSKTQYF
NA | TRBJ2-7 | few | TRBV9 | TGTGCCAGCAAGGGGGGGCCTGAGGGGATATACGAGCAGTACTTC | CASKGGPEGIYEQYF
NA | TRBJ1-5 | NA | TRBV7-9 | TGTGCCAGCAGCCAAGAGGTCGGCAATCAGCCCCAGCATTTT | CASSQEVGNQPQHF